The rows below give T cell receptor beta chains drawn from one sample of a study of blood T cell repertoires in COVID-19. The table came from immunoSEQ multiplex PCR; TCRdb's copy has only in-frame clones and leaves some out. The sample has some 400,000 clones, about 89% seen once. Sequencing input: peripheral blood. These receptors were obtained from a woman aged 60-75 years with COVID-19, enrolled during active disease. Both conserved end residues are part of each CDR3. The D gene is left open where the match is weak. Clone size is not always given. Where it is, it says once, few, many or a class for expanded clones.

abundance,j_gene,d_gene,v_gene,CDR3nt,CDR3aa
-,TRBJ2-2,-,TRBV7-3,TGTGCCAGCAGCTGGGGAAGTAGCGATGGGGAGCTGTTTTTT,CASSWGSSDGELFF
-,TRBJ1-1,TRBD1,TRBV30,TGTGCCTGGAGCCGGACCAAAACCGGGACAGGGGTTGGTGCTTTCTTT,CAWSRTKTGTGVGAFF
-,TRBJ2-5,-,TRBV29-1,TGCAGCGTTGAACGGGAGACCCAGTACTTC,CSVERETQYF
-,TRBJ1-5,-,TRBV5-4,TGTGCCAGCAGCTGGGGAGGGAATCAGCCCCAGCATTTT,CASSWGGNQPQHF
-,TRBJ1-2,TRBD1,TRBV5-6,TGTGCCAGCAGCCTGACAGGGACTGGCTACACCTTC,CASSLTGTGYTF
-,TRBJ2-7,-,TRBV2,TGTGCCAGCTTTTTGGGCGGGACAGTATCCTACGAGCAGTACTTC,CASFLGGTVSYEQYF
-,TRBJ2-7,TRBD1,TRBV28,TGTGCCAGCAGTTTGGGACAGGGGATCTACGAGCAGTACTTC,CASSLGQGIYEQYF
few,TRBJ1-2,-,TRBV3-1/TRBV3-2,TGTGCCAGCAGCCGTCGAGGAGGTGTGATATCAGGCCTCAGAGGGGGCTACACCTTC,CASSRRGGVISGLRGGYTF
-,TRBJ2-5,-,TRBV12-3/TRBV12-4,TGTGCCACCAGGGCCTCTTCGGAGACCCAGTACTTC,CATRASSETQYF
once,TRBJ1-6,-,TRBV6-5,TGTGCCAGCATCGAGCGGGGTCAACGAAATTCACCCCTCCACTTT,CASIERGQRNSPLHF
-,TRBJ1-1,-,TRBV4-2,TGTGCCAGCAGCCAAGCCGCCAGACAGTTCACTGAAGCTTTCTTT,CASSQAARQFTEAFF
-,TRBJ1-1,TRBD1,TRBV2,TGTGCCAGCAGCGACGACAGGGACACTGAAGCTTTCTTT,CASSDDRDTEAFF
-,TRBJ1-1,-,TRBV4-2,TGTGCCAGCAGCGGACACCCCAACACTGAAGCTTTCTTT,CASSGHPNTEAFF
-,TRBJ2-1,TRBD1,TRBV3-1/TRBV3-2,TGTGCCAGCAGCCAGGTTGGGACAGGGGTACGGAATGAGCAGTTCTTC,CASSQVGTGVRNEQFF
-,TRBJ1-6,-,TRBV7-8,TGTGCCAGCAGCTTGCCGGGACAAACATCACCCCTCCACTTT,CASSLPGQTSPLHF
-,TRBJ2-5,-,TRBV5-5,TGTGCCAGCAGGGGACAGGGACTAGGTGTGACCCAGTACTTC,CASRGQGLGVTQYF
-,TRBJ2-5,TRBD2,TRBV19,TGTGCCAGTAGTATGGGACTATTACAAGAGACCCAGTACTTC,CASSMGLLQETQYF
-,TRBJ1-4,TRBD1,TRBV18,TGTGCCAGCTCTCCTACAGGGGCAACTAATGAAAAACTGTTTTTT,CASSPTGATNEKLFF
-,TRBJ2-2,-,TRBV25-1,TGTGCCAGCAGCCGGGACACGACGAACACCGGGGAGCTGTTTTTT,CASSRDTTNTGELFF
-,TRBJ2-5,-,TRBV7-3,TGTGCCAGCAGCTTAGGGGCTAGCAGGGGACAAGAGACCCAGTACTTC,CASSLGASRGQETQYF
-,TRBJ1-2,-,TRBV24-1,TGTGCCACCAGTGACCCAGGGGTGGGCGGCTATGGCTACACCTTC,CATSDPGVGGYGYTF
-,TRBJ2-7,TRBD1,TRBV18,TGTGCCAGCTCCCCGACCCAGGGGGCGCTGTACGAGCAGTACTTC,CASSPTQGALYEQYF
-,TRBJ1-2,-,TRBV27,TGTGCCAGCAGTTCCTTGCCTACCCAGGTTGACACCTTC,CASSSLPTQVDTF
-,TRBJ2-5,-,TRBV12-2,TGTGCAAGTCGCTTAGAAAACCTAGCGGGGTGTTCAGAGACCCAGTACTTC,CASRLENLAGCSETQYF
once,TRBJ2-1,-,TRBV11-1,TGTGCCAGCAGCTTAGCCGGGGGGCCCTACAATGAGCAGTTCTTC,CASSLAGGPYNEQFF